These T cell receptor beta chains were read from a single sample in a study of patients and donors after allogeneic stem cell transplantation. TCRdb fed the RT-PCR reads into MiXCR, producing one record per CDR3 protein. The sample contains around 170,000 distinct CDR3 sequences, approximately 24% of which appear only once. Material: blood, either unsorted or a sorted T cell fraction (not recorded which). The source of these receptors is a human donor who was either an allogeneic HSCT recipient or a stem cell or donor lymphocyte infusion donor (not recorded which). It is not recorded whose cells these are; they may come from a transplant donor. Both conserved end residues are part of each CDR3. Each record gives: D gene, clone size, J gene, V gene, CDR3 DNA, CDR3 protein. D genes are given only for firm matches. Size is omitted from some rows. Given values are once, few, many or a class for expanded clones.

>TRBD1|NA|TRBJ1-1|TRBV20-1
TGCAGTGCTAGATGGGCAGGGGGACAAACTGAAGCTTTCTTT
CSARWAGGQTEAFF
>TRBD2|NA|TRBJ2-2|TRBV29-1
TGCAGAACCCCGGGGGACATACTAGCGGGAGTTCACGCCAGTGGGGACACCGGGGAGCTGTTTTTT
CRTPGDILAGVHASGDTGELFF
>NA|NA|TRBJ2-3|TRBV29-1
TGCAGCGCCGATGACCGCACAGATACGCAGTATTTT
CSADDRTDTQYF
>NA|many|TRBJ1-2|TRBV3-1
TGTGCCAGCAGCCAAGACCGAAGGGGGGAAGTCTATGGCTACACCTTC
CASSQDRRGEVYGYTF
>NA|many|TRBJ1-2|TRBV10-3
TGTGCCATCAGTGAGCCTCAACAGGGCACCTATGGCTACACCTTC
CAISEPQQGTYGYTF
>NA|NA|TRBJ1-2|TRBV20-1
TGCAGTGCTGTGGGGGTACCGGGACTAAGGGACTATGGCTACACCTTC
CSAVGVPGLRDYGYTF
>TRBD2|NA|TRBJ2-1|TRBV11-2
TGTGCCAGCAGCCTTTTAGCGGGGAGCTCCTACAATGAGCAGTTCTTC
CASSLLAGSSYNEQFF
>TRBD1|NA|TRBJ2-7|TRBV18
TGTGCCAGCTCCCTTACAGGGGGGAGCTCCTACGAGCAGTACTTC
CASSLTGGSSYEQYF
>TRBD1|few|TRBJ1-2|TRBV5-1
TGCGCCAGCAGCGGAGACAGGGTGCAAAACTATGGCTACACCTTC
CASSGDRVQNYGYTF
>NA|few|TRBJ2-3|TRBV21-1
TGTGCCAGCAGCAAAGATGTAGCGGGAGGGGTAGATACGCAGTATTTT
CASSKDVAGGVDTQYF
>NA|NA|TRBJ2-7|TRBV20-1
TGCAGTGCTAGGCTGACAGACTCCTACGAGCAGTACTTC
CSARLTDSYEQYF
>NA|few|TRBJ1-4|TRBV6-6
TGTGCCGGACGCGGGGTGGGTAATGAAAAACTGTTTTTT
CAGRGVGNEKLFF
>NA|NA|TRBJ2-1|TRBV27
TGTGCCAGCAGTTTGTCCGGGAACAATGAGCAGTTCTTC
CASSLSGNNEQFF
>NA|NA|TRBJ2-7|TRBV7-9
TGTGCCAGCAGCTTGGACCGCTTAGAGCAGTACTTC
CASSLDRLEQYF
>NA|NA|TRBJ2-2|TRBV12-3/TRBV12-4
TGTGCCAGCAGTTTTTGGACCGTCGGCACCGGGGAGCTGTTTTTT
CASSFWTVGTGELFF
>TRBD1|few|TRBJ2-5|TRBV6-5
TGTGCCAGCAGCATCGGGACAGGGTTGAGGGAGACCCAGTACTTC
CASSIGTGLRETQYF
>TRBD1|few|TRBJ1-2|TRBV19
TGTGCCAGTAGTATAGAGACAGGGGCTTATGGCTACACCTTC
CASSIETGAYGYTF
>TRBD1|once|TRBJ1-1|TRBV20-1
TGCAGTGCTAGAGAGGGGACAGGGGGTTTTGGCACTGAAGCTTTCTTT
CSAREGTGGFGTEAFF
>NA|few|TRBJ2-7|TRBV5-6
TGTGCCAGCAGCTTGGATCCTACGAGCTCCTACGAGCAGTACTTC
CASSLDPTSSYEQYF
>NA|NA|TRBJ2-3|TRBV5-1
TGCGCCAGCAGCTTGATCCTCCCCCCAGATACGCAGTATTTT
CASSLILPPDTQYF
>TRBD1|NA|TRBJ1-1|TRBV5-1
TGCGCCAGCAGCTTGGATGGGACAGTAGGCACTGAAGCTTTCTTT
CASSLDGTVGTEAFF
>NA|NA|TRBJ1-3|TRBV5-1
TGCGCCAGCAGCTTGGGCCCCGCGGACTACTCTGGAAACACCATATATTTT
CASSLGPADYSGNTIYF
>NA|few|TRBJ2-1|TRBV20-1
TGCAGTGCTGTCCCCGCCGGACTTTCATCCTACAATGAGCAGTTCTTC
CSAVPAGLSSYNEQFF
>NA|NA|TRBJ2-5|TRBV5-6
TGTGCCAGCAGCGGACTGCAAGAGACCCAGTACTTC
CASSGLQETQYF
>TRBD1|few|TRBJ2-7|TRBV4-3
TGCGCCAGCAGCCAAGACAGGGGGCCTTCCTACGAGCAGTACTTC
CASSQDRGPSYEQYF
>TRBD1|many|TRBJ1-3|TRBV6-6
TGTGCCAGCAGTTACCCCAGGGGGCCAGAAAACACCATATATTTT
CASSYPRGPENTIYF
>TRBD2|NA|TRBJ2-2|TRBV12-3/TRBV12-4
TGTGCCAGCAGTTTGGGTAGCGGGGGCACCGGGGAGCTGTTTTTT
CASSLGSGGTGELFF
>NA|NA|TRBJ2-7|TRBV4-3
TGCGCCAGCAGCCTTAGTCCGGACTACGAGCAGTACTTC
CASSLSPDYEQYF
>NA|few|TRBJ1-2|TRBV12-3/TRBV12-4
TGTGCCAGCACCCTAGGCGGGGTAGGCTATGGCTACACCTTC
CASTLGGVGYGYTF
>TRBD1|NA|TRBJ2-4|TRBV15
TGTGCCACCAGCAGTGACAGGGCTAACATTCAGTACTTC
CATSSDRANIQYF
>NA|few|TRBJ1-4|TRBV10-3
TGTGCCATCAGTGATTCTGCAACTAATGAAAAACTGTTTTTT
CAISDSATNEKLFF
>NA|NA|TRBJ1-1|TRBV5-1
TGCGCCAGCAGCTTGATTCTATTGTTGGGGGTTGATACTGAAGCTTTCTTT
CASSLILLLGVDTEAFF
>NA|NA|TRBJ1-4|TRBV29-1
TGCAGCGTTGAAGCCAGGCGGGGGGAAAAACTGTTTTTT
CSVEARRGEKLFF
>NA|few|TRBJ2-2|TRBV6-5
TGTGCCAGCACTGGGGGTCCCGGGGAGCTGTTTTTT
CASTGGPGELFF
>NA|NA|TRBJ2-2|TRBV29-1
TGCAGCGTTGAAGTGGGGTTCGGGGAGCTGTTTTTT
CSVEVGFGELFF
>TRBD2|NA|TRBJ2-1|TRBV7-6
TGTGCCAGCAGCCCTCGGACTAGCGGGAGGGTGAACTACAATGAGCAGTTCTTC
CASSPRTSGRVNYNEQFF
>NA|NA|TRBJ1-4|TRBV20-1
TGCAGTGCTAGTCGGGCGGCTAATGAAAAACTGTTTTTT
CSASRAANEKLFF
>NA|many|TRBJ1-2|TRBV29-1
TGCAGCGAGCATCCGGACCTTCGTGGGGATGGCTACACCTTC
CSEHPDLRGDGYTF
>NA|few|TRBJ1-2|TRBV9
TGTGCCAGCAGCGTAGGTCTGGGAGAGCCCCATGGCTACACCTTC
CASSVGLGEPHGYTF
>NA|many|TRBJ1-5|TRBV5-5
TGTGCCAGCAGCCGGGAGTATGGGGCCCTCAATCAGCCCCAGCATTTT
CASSREYGALNQPQHF
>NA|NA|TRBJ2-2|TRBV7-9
TGTGCCAGCAGCTTTTTAATAGCGAAGGCCGGGGAGCTGTTTTTT
CASSFLIAKAGELFF
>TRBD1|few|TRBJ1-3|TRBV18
TGTGCCAGCTCCCCATCCGGGACAGGGAGAAACACCATATATTTT
CASSPSGTGRNTIYF
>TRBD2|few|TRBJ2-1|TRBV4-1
TGCGCCAGCAGTCCTTCGACTAGCCGTAATCGGGATGAGCAGTTCTTC
CASSPSTSRNRDEQFF
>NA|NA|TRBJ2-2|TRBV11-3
TGTGCCAGCAGCTCCCGGGGCCGGGTCACCGGGGAGCTGTTTTTT
CASSSRGRVTGELFF
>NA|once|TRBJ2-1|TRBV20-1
TGCAGTCAACAGGTCGGTCTCGACAATGAGCAGTTCTTC
CSQQVGLDNEQFF
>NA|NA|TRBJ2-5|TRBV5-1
TGCGCCAGCAGCCCTGGACAGTTTCAAGAGACCCAGTACTTC
CASSPGQFQETQYF
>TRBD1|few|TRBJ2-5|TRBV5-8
TGTGCCAGCAGCTTGGGACAGGGGGAGGCAGAGACCCAGTACTTC
CASSLGQGEAETQYF
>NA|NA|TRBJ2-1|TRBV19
TGTGCCAGCAGACCCCGGGACCAAGCCTACAATGAGCAGTTCTTC
CASRPRDQAYNEQFF
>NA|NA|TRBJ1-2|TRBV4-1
TGCGCCAGCAGCCAAGGGGGAATATGGACTTTCCCCTACACCTTC
CASSQGGIWTFPYTF
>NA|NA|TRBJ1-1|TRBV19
TGTGCCAGTAGTACCACCGGGACTGAAGCTTTCTTT
CASSTTGTEAFF
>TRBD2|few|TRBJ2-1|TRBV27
TGTGCCAGCAGTCCGGCGGGAGGTGGGATTGAGCAGTTCTTC
CASSPAGGGIEQFF